Below, 26 T cell receptor beta chains from the same sample are listed, as sequenced in a study of PD-1 blockade in classical Hodgkin lymphoma. TCRdb keeps only in-frame clones here, not all; method: immunoSEQ multiplex PCR. The table includes some 150,000 clones, around four fifths detected once. Each of the patients experienced relapse following autologous stem cell transplantation, and their brentuximab vedotin exposure differed. The material sequenced was peripheral blood mononuclear cells (PBMCs), taken before the second cycle of nivolumab. These receptors came from a human donor with classical Hodgkin lymphoma.

The rearrangement uses TRBV27 and TRBJ2-3; 10 bases are a match to TRBD2. V trimming: 10 bases; J trimming: 10 bases; junction bases outside the gene matches: 23. The germline V gene encodes CDR1 MNHEY and CDR2 SMNVEV (reference sequence). The CDR3 is 17 amino acids. The CDR3 sequence is CATRTPPLAGAKEAQYF. The CDR3 DNA sequence: TGTGCCACTCGGACCCCCCCTCTAGCGGGGGCCAAGGAGGCGCAGTATTTT.

The chain uses TRBV7-9 and TRBJ1-1; 7 bases are shared with TRBD1. The germline V gene has CDR1 SEHNR and CDR2 FQNEAQ (reference sequence). Trimming removed 5 bases from V and 8 bases from J; junction bases left unmatched: 2. The CDR3 has 11 amino acids. CDR3 in DNA: TGTGCCAGCAGCGAGACAGGGGAAGCTTTCTTT. Encoded protein: CASSETGEAFF.

This clone has a single count. The chain employs TRBV5-1 and TRBJ1-2; 8 bases match TRBD1. Germline V gene sequence: CDR1 SGHRS, CDR2 YFSETQ. The trim removed 4 bases at V and 8 bases at J, leaving 7 bases unmatched. The CDR3 contains 13 residues. The CDR3 DNA reads as TGCGCCAGCAGCAATACAGGACAGGGAGGCTACACCTTC. Translating it yields CASSNTGQGGYTF.

The chain uses TRBV19 and TRBJ2-3; 8 bases are shared with TRBD1. The CDR3 spans 16 residues. The V gene's germline CDR1 is LNHDA and CDR2 SQIVND (reference sequence). Unmatched junction bases numbered 9, after V lost 3 bases and J lost 4 bases. Written as DNA, the CDR3 is TGTGCCAGTAGTATCTCCCAGGGGGCTGACCCAGATACGCAGTATTTT. The encoded protein is CASSISQGADPDTQYF.

V and J are TRBV28 and TRBJ2-6, with a possible D match to TRBD2 (5 bases). Germline loops: CDR1 MDHEN, CDR2 SYDVKM. V was trimmed by 6 bases and J by 10 bases, leaving 22 bases between them. The CDR3 runs to 16 residues. CDR3 residues: CASSTPRTDGGNVLTF. The CDR3 DNA is TGTGCCAGCAGCACCCCAAGGACCGACGGAGGAAACGTCCTGACTTTC.

V and J are TRBV19 and TRBJ1-5, with TRBD1 matching over 10 bases. V shed 3 bases, J shed 0 bases, and the junction held 5 bases outside the gene matches. CDR3 length: 17 amino acids. CDR1 and CDR2 (germline): LNHDA, SQIVND (reference sequence). CDR3 sequence (DNA): TGTGCCAGTAGTATGGGACAGGGGACCTATAGCAATCAGCCCCAGCATTTT. It specifies CASSMGQGTYSNQPQHF.

The sample holds one count of this clone. The chain couples TRBV10-3 to TRBJ2-7; weak D call: TRBD1 (6 bases). Trimming removed 2 bases from V and 0 bases from J, with 11 bases in between. Germline V gene lookup returns CDR1 ENHRY and CDR2 SYGVKD. The CDR3 runs 15 residues. The DNA for the CDR3 is TGTGCCATCAGTGAGGGGGGCCCAAGCTCCTACGAGCAGTACTTC. Its translation is CAISEGGPSSYEQYF.

As concerns this clone: The identical CDR3 is also encoded by other nucleotide sequences in the sample. The genes are TRBV9 and TRBJ1-3; no clear D gene. V was shortened by 0 bases and J by 4 bases, with 8 bases between the two germline ends. CDR3 length: 14 residues. Germline V CDR1 and CDR2: SGDLS, YYNGEE. CDR3 residues: CASSVVGSGNTIYF. CDR3 sequence (DNA): TGTGCCAGCAGCGTAGTAGGGAGCGGAAACACCATATATTTT.

A few counts support this clone. The V and J genes are TRBV18 and TRBJ1-2; D gene uncertain. V gave up 1 base and J gave up 2 bases, with 14 bases separating them. CDR3 length equals 16 residues. CDR1 KGHSH and CDR2 LQKENI come from the germline V gene. CDR3 amino acids: CASSPQPQLFNYGYTF. DNA of the CDR3: TGTGCCAGCTCACCACAACCCCAGCTATTCAACTATGGCTACACCTTC.

Only one count was recorded for this clone. The rearrangement links TRBV5-1 to TRBJ2-4; weak D call: TRBD1 (5 bases). V was clipped by 1 base and J by 3 bases, with 17 bases between them. Germline CDR1 and CDR2: SGHRS and YFSETQ. The CDR3 totals 17 residues. The CDR3 here is CASSLTPLDRYKNIQYF. In DNA, the CDR3 is TGCGCCAGCAGCTTGACCCCCCTCGACAGATACAAAAACATTCAGTACTTC.

The V call is TRBV28, the J call TRBJ1-2; D might be TRBD1 (5 bases). The CDR3 spans 15 residues. Germline V gene data show CDR1 as MDHEN and CDR2 as SYDVKM. Trimming cost V 6 bases and J 1 base, with 15 bases left between them. CDR3 sequence reads: CASRGRQGHNYGYTF. The DNA of the CDR3 is TGTGCCAGCAGGGGCAGGCAGGGCCATAACTATGGCTACACCTTC.

This clone is labeled as medium-sized. J is TRBJ2-7 and V is TRBV13, with TRBD2 matching 13 bases. Germline-derived CDR1 and CDR2 are PRHDT and FYEKMQ (reference sequence). After removal of 5 bases from V and 4 bases from J, the junction contained 5 bases not matched to a gene. The CDR3 contains 15 residues. Here the CDR3 DNA reads TGTGCCAGCAGCCTCGAGGGACTAGCGGGGTACGAGCAGTACTTC. It codes for CASSLEGLAGYEQYF.

For the CDR3, the DNA is TGCGCCAGCAGCGGGACCCCGGCCTACGAGCAGTACTTC. Protein: CASSGTPAYEQYF. This chain uses TRBV5-1 with TRBJ2-7; D tentatively fits TRBD1 or TRBD2 (5 bases each). Germline values: CDR1 SGHRS, CDR2 YFSETQ. Trimming pared 4 bases from V and 2 bases from J, leaving 10 bases between. There are 13 residues in the CDR3. Full variable domain (rest looked up from reference TRBV5-1 and TRBJ2-7): KAGVTQTPRYLIKTRGQQVTLSCSPISGHRSVSWYQQTPGQGLQFLFEYFSETQRNKGNFPGRFSGRQFSNSRSEMNVSTLELGDSALYLCASSGTPAYEQYFGPGTRLTVT.

The V gene is TRBV5-1, the J gene TRBJ2-3; D might be TRBD2 (6 bases). The CDR3 is 16 amino acids. Germline V gene data show CDR1 as SGHRS and CDR2 as YFSETQ. The V gene lost 1 base and the J gene lost 0 bases, with 12 bases spanning the gap. For the CDR3, the DNA is TGCGCCAGCAGCTTGATTCTGAGCGGGAGCACAGATACGCAGTATTTT. Translated: CASSLILSGSTDTQYF.

The rearrangement links TRBV11-1 to TRBJ1-2, with 8 bases matching TRBD1. The J segment lost 3 bases and the V segment lost 4 bases, leaving 1 base of the junction unmatched. From germline, CDR1 is SGHAT and CDR2 FQDESV (reference sequence). This CDR3 comprises 13 residues. Here the CDR3 reads CASSSDRDYGYTF. CDR3 coding DNA: TGTGCCAGCAGCTCGGACAGGGACTATGGCTACACCTTC.

The V and J genes are TRBV5-8 and TRBJ1-5; a weak D match, TRBD1 (6 bases). This CDR3 has 16 residues. V gave up 3 bases and J gave up 3 bases, with 16 bases separating them. Germline-derived CDR1 and CDR2 are SGHTS and YDEGEE. The DNA of the CDR3 is TGTGCCAGCAGCTCGAATCTTGACAGGTTCAATCAGCCCCAGCATTTT. It translates to CASSSNLDRFNQPQHF.

The J gene is TRBJ2-1, the V gene TRBV10-3, with TRBD2 matching 8 bases. Germline CDR1 ENHRY, CDR2 SYGVKD. This CDR3 is 14 amino acids long. V was clipped by 8 bases and J by 7 bases; unmatched bases: 10. The CDR3 here is CAIGERGQWNEQFF. As DNA, the CDR3 is TGTGCCATCGGCGAGCGGGGGCAGTGGAATGAGCAGTTCTTC.

V gene TRBV6-4 combines with J gene TRBJ1-2, with a possible D match to TRBD1 (5 bases). This CDR3 is built from 13 residues. Looked up from germline, CDR1 is MRHNA and CDR2 is SNTAGT. With 3 bases removed from V and 4 bases from J, the gap between germline ends came to 9 bases. In DNA, the CDR3 is TGTGCCAGCAGTGAAGCAGGGACCTATGGCTACACCTTC. Amino acids: CASSEAGTYGYTF.

This clone turned up a few times. This chain joins TRBV11-2 and TRBJ1-6, with a tentative D call TRBD1 (5 bases). V was shortened by 5 bases and J by 5 bases, with 19 bases between the two germline ends. Per germline, CDR1 SGHAT and CDR2 FQNNGV. CDR3 length: 17 amino acids. CDR3: CASSLEFGAGHNSPLHF. The CDR3 DNA reads as TGTGCCAGCAGCCTTGAGTTCGGGGCAGGTCATAATTCACCCCTCCACTTT.

The chain uses TRBV6-4 and TRBJ1-4; D gene unclear. Per germline, CDR1 MRHNA and CDR2 SNTAGT. Trimming shortened V by 5 bases and J by 8 bases, and 12 bases separated the two germline ends. CDR3 size: 13 residues. In DNA form, the CDR3 reads TGTGCCAGCAGTATGGAGGAAGGGGAAAAACTGTTTTTT. Amino acids: CASSMEEGEKLFF.

The gene calls are TRBV5-1 and TRBJ1-1, with TRBD1 identical over 9 bases. The germline gives CDR1 SGHRS, CDR2 YFSETQ. Trimming cost V 4 bases and J 7 bases; bases outside gene matches: 5. The CDR3 has 13 residues. This chain's CDR3 is CASSIRDRVEAFF. CDR3 coding DNA: TGCGCCAGCAGCATCCGGGACAGGGTTGAAGCTTTCTTT.

The chain carries TRBV19 and TRBJ2-7; no firm D call. Trimming removed 4 bases from V and 2 bases from J, with 12 bases in between. This CDR3 has 14 amino acids. Germline loops: CDR1 LNHDA, CDR2 SQIVND (reference sequence). This CDR3 is CASSTSARAYEQYF. The CDR3 DNA sequence: TGTGCCAGTAGTACCTCAGCGCGTGCCTACGAGCAGTACTTC.

The gene calls are TRBV6-1 and TRBJ2-2, with D uncertain. Trimming left V 1 base short and J 6 bases short, with 9 bases between. CDR3 size: 14 residues. Germline loops: CDR1 MNHNS, CDR2 SASEGT. CDR3 loop: CASSEVSGPGELFF. CDR3 bases: TGTGCCAGCAGTGAAGTTTCGGGTCCCGGGGAGCTGTTTTTT.

The rearrangement joins TRBV7-3 to TRBJ2-3, with D perhaps matching TRBD2 (5 bases). Germline assignment: CDR1 SGHTA and CDR2 FQGTGA. CDR3 length equals 17 residues. Trimming cost V 1 base and J 8 bases, with 22 bases left between them. CDR3 protein: CASSLRVGRSVVGTQYF. For the CDR3, the DNA is TGTGCCAGCAGCTTAAGGGTTGGGCGTAGCGTGGTAGGTACGCAGTATTTT.

The chain has TRBV10-3 and TRBJ1-1, with a possible D match to TRBD1 (5 bases). The CDR3 extends over 14 amino acids. CDR1 ENHRY and CDR2 SYGVKD come from the germline V gene. The V end lost 8 bases, the J end lost 2 bases, and 15 bases lay between the germline ends. This CDR3 reads CAIGGTGANTEAFF. In nucleotides, the CDR3 is TGTGCCATCGGGGGAACAGGTGCAAACACTGAAGCTTTCTTT.

V and J are TRBV5-1 and TRBJ1-4, with no clear D. Trimming stripped 4 bases from V and 5 bases from J, with 18 bases between. The CDR3 extends over 16 amino acids. Germline assignment: CDR1 SGHRS and CDR2 YFSETQ. The CDR3 is CASSTNPGSQNEKLFF. CDR3 DNA sequence: TGCGCCAGCAGCACCAATCCGGGCAGCCAAAATGAAAAACTGTTTTTT.